Detailed here is one T cell receptor (beta chain). This sample was included in a study of blood T cell repertoires in COVID-19. Whole-study context: Acute and convalescent COVID-19 specimens originated in the United States, Italy and Spain.

Authors' methods: Amplification from reference gene primers served as the basis for estimated nucleated cell counts. Sequencing was performed with immunoSEQ multiplex PCR; in TCRdb, only in-frame clones are kept and a portion is missing. V, J and clone size are those of that table, while D and trimming were read from the DNA. This table has just over 350,000 clones, about 86% appearing once. The receptor's source is an older woman with COVID-19, enrolled during active disease. Specimen: peripheral blood.

The CDR3 nucleotides are TGTGCCAGCAGCGTAGTTGACAGCACTGAAGCTTTCTTT. Protein: CASSVVDSTEAFF. The chain combines TRBV9 with TRBJ1-1, with D maybe TRBD1 (5 bases). CDR3 length equals 13 residues. Germline V lookup: CDR1 SGDLS, CDR2 YYNGEE. The ends were cut back, 0 bases at V and 4 bases at J, with 7 bases in the middle. The full variable domain, in which reference TRBV9 and TRBJ1-1 provide the parts outside the CDR3, is DSGVTQTPKHLITATGQRVTLRCSPRSGDLSVYWYQQSLDQGLQFLIQYYNGEERAKGNILERFSAQQFPDLHSELNLSSLELGDSALYFCASSVVDSTEAFFGQGTRLTVV.